This TCR beta chain was identified during a study of molecular identifiers for immune sequencing clone quantification. Naive CD8 T cells, phenotype CD8+CD4-CCR7+CD45RA+, were sorted. Study observations and caveats: In CMV-specific effectors, clones above 20 copies held over 98% of molecules; naive, under 1%.

It was with previously described methods and listed TCR primers that bulk TCR libraries were made. TCRdb called the PCR reads again in MiXCR, with one record for every CDR3 protein. Of hundreds of thousands of distinct CDR3 sequences detected, about 25% appear once; the ten largest clones hold about 0.81%. Only a few counts were recorded for this clonotype. The target antigen is unknown. The receptor was derived from a human donor in good health. Some libraries in this study had Jurkat cell RNA spiked in. Sequencing used naive CD8+ T cells from blood, with Jurkat cell RNA spiked in. Subset reported: FACS-sorted CD8+CD4-CCR7+CD45RA+ naive T cells.

The DNA for the CDR3 is TGCAGTGCTAGAGATCCCGGCGATGTGGGGGTGCAGCCCCAGCATTTT. Its protein is CSARDPGDVGVQPQHF. The chain is built from TRBV20-1 and TRBJ1-5; maybe TRBD1 (5 bases). V lost 0 bases to trimming and J lost 7 bases, with 19 bases between them. Germline V CDR1 and CDR2: DFQATT, SNEGSKA (reference sequence). This CDR3 is built from 16 residues.